These 14 T cell receptor beta chains originate from one sample sequenced in a study of T cells in Graves' hyperthyroidism and ophthalmopathy. Amplified TCR beta CDR3 regions derived from RNA transcripts. A first-round RT-PCR of the TCR CDR3 used the HTBI primer set. One entry per CDR3 protein results from TCRdb running MiXCR on the multiplex PCR reads. The data contain some 510,000 distinct CDR3 sequences, under 25% of them singletons. The specimen was blood. The receptors were sampled from a young man with Graves' hyperthyroidism.

The chain uses TRBV4-1 and TRBJ2-2, with D maybe TRBD2 (7 bases). The germline V and J ends were trimmed by 4 bases and 4 bases, with 16 bases remaining between them. Looked up from germline, CDR1 is MGHRA and CDR2 is YSYEKL. The CDR3 totals 16 residues. CDR3 region: CASSPSPRGATGELFF. The CDR3 nucleotides are TGCGCCAGCAGCCCTTCCCCTCGGGGGGCCACCGGGGAGCTGTTTTTT.

This clonotype has at least ten counts. V and J are TRBV6-1 and TRBJ1-1; D possibly corresponds to TRBD1 (6 bases). The CDR3 length is 11 residues. Germline CDR1 is MNHNS and CDR2 is SASEGT. Trimming removed 8 bases at V and 5 bases at J, with 9 bases between. CDR3 amino acids: CASPQGTEAFF. DNA of the CDR3: TGTGCCAGCCCCCAGGGGACTGAAGCTTTCTTT.

With regard to this clonotype: This sequence may be a read error, since a much larger clone differs from it by one base. Given the absence of the conserved phenylalanine or tryptophan at the CDR3 end, a read error is likely. V is TRBV11-1 and J is TRBJ2-2; tentatively, D is TRBD2 (5 bases). V lost 1 base to trimming and J lost 6 bases, with 9 bases between them. Germline CDR1 SGHAT, CDR2 FQDESV (reference sequence). The CDR3 length is 14 residues. CDR3 region: CASSLGLGAGELFL. CDR3 DNA sequence: TGTGCCAGCAGCTTAGGTCTCGGGGCCGGGGAGCTGTTTTTG.

This clonotype was counted a few times. The chain uses TRBV6-5 and TRBJ2-7; a possible D gene is TRBD1 (5 bases). The germline gives CDR1 MNHEY, CDR2 SVGAGI. The CDR3 extends over 17 amino acids. The V and J ends lost 2 bases and 4 bases respectively, with 21 bases between them. The CDR3, as DNA: TGTGCCAGCAGTTACCCCTCCCGACAAGGGGTGCCTTACGAGCAGTACTTC. This sequence encodes CASSYPSRQGVPYEQYF.

This clonotype turned up a few times. V and J are TRBV18 and TRBJ2-2, with D maybe TRBD2 (5 bases). Deletions cut 2 bases from V and 4 bases from J, with 11 bases between. Germline V gene data show CDR1 as KGHSH and CDR2 as LQKENI. The CDR3 has 15 amino acids. The CDR3 reads CASSPGRGATGELFF. In nucleotides, the CDR3 is TGTGCCAGCTCACCAGGACGGGGTGCCACCGGGGAGCTGTTTTTT.

This clonotype was observed a handful of times. This chain joins TRBV6-1 and TRBJ2-2, with TRBD2 matching 7 bases. This CDR3 spans 16 amino acids. The V and J ends lost 0 bases and 3 bases, in that order; junction bases with no gene match: 4. From germline, CDR1 is MNHNS and CDR2 SASEGT. CDR3 DNA: TGTGCCAGCAGTGAAGCGCCAGCGGGATACACCGGGGAGCTGTTTTTT. Its protein product is CASSEAPAGYTGELFF.

The rearrangement links TRBV5-1 to TRBJ1-1; TRBD1 matches 7 bases. This CDR3 spans 14 amino acids. Germline V gene sequence: CDR1 SGHRS, CDR2 YFSETQ. The J segment lost 4 bases and the V segment lost 4 bases, leaving 7 bases of the junction unmatched. The CDR3 DNA reads as TGCGCCAGCAGCGAACAGGGGATCGGCACTGAAGCTTTCTTT. It yields the protein CASSEQGIGTEAFF. The variable domain in full, completed from reference TRBV5-1 and TRBJ1-1, reads KAGVTQTPRYLIKTRGQQVTLSCSPISGHRSVSWYQQTPGQGLQFLFEYFSETQRNKGNFPGRFSGRQFSNSRSEMNVSTLELGDSALYLCASSEQGIGTEAFFGQGTRLTVV.

With respect to this clonotype: Possible read error: a much larger clone is one base away. Likely a read error: the CDR3 ends without its conserved phenylalanine or tryptophan. This chain links TRBV15 with TRBJ1-2; TRBD1 is a possible D gene (5 bases). V gave up 3 bases and J gave up 6 bases, with 14 bases separating them. Germline CDR1 LNHNV, CDR2 YYDKDF (reference sequence). The CDR3 has 14 amino acids. The CDR3, as DNA: TGTGCCACCAGCAGGGGGGGAAGGGCCCATGGCTACACCTAC. It translates to CATSRGGRAHGYTY.

The chain is built from TRBV12-3 or TRBV12-4 and TRBJ1-2, with D unresolved. There are 13 residues in the CDR3. Trimming pared 8 bases from V and 5 bases from J, leaving 15 bases between. The CDR3 DNA reads as TGTGCCAGCTCCAGCGGGGTACCTTATGGCTACACCTTC. Amino acid sequence: CASSSGVPYGYTF.

This clonotype showed up many times. The chain is built from TRBV6-1 and TRBJ2-7; 7 nucleotides align to TRBD1. The length of the CDR3 is 14 residues. The V gene end was trimmed by 5 bases and the J gene end by 5 bases; junction bases not matched to a gene: 9. Germline V gene data show CDR1 as MNHNS and CDR2 as SASEGT. As DNA, the CDR3 is TGTGCCAGCAGTATCCGGACAGGTAGCGACGAGCAGTACTTC. Translating it yields CASSIRTGSDEQYF.

The rearrangement uses TRBV30 and TRBJ2-7; 10 nucleotides align to TRBD1. Trimming cost V 6 bases and J 3 bases; bases outside gene matches: 11. CDR3 length: 15 residues. The germline V gene encodes CDR1 GTSNPN and CDR2 SVGIG (reference sequence). CDR3 DNA: TGTGCCTGTGCCGATAGGGACAGGGGAGGCTACGAGCAGTACTTC. Its translation is CACADRDRGGYEQYF.

V usage is TRBV7-8 and J usage is TRBJ1-1; D is uncertain. The CDR3 has 14 amino acids. Trimming cost V 2 bases and J 3 bases, with 10 bases left between them. Looked up from germline, CDR1 is SGHVS and CDR2 is FQNEAQ. Written as DNA, the CDR3 is TGTGCCAGCAGCTTATTGCAGGAGGACACTGAAGCTTTCTTT. Its translation is CASSLLQEDTEAFF.

This clonotype was observed many times. The V gene is TRBV6-2 or TRBV6-3, the J gene TRBJ1-1; TRBD1 matches 7 bases. Germline loops: CDR1 MNHEY, CDR2 SVGEGT. The CDR3 length is 11 residues. Unmatched junction bases numbered 2, after V lost 2 bases and J lost 11 bases. The CDR3 here is CASSYGRGAFF. CDR3 DNA sequence: TGTGCCAGCAGTTACGGCAGGGGGGCTTTCTTT.

This chain links TRBV12-3 or TRBV12-4 with TRBJ2-7; possible D gene TRBD1, 6 bases. The CDR3 covers 13 residues. V was cut by 10 bases and J by 0 bases, with 13 bases left in between. The chain's CDR3 is CATRQAISYEQYF. The CDR3 bases are TGTGCCACCCGACAGGCGATCTCCTACGAGCAGTACTTC.